Described below is a single T cell receptor (beta chain) sequence and its context. Its matching antigen is unknown. In germline, CDR1 is MNHEY, CDR2 SVGAGI. The J segment lost 2 bases and the V segment lost 9 bases, leaving 7 bases of the junction unmatched. This CDR3 comprises 14 residues. The data originate from a study of shared clonotypes between healthy human individuals. Notes on the study in general: Clonotypes not shared had lower generation probabilities than those common to all four donors.

Each cell subset's genomic DNA was divided evenly among several immunoSEQ plates. Using immunoSEQ multiplex PCR, the repertoire was profiled, and TCRdb retains in-frame clones only, with some absent. The table shows about 1 million clones, with approximately 80% occurring only once. This TCR was sampled from a man between 18 and 29 years old in good health. Some clones in this sample may be carry-over from other donors' samples. Material for sequencing was memory CD4+ T cells from PBMCs. Subset indicated: CD45RA-negative fraction. This chain uses TRBV6-5 with TRBJ2-3, with 8 bases lining up with TRBD1. CDR3 coding DNA: TGTGCCAGTACGGACAGGGTACACACAGATACGCAGTATTTT. It codes for CASTDRVHTDTQYF.